A single sample is the source of the 25 T cell receptor beta chains below, sequenced in a study of T cell repertoires in cytomegalovirus infection. Via MiXCR, TCRdb re-called the reads, giving one row per CDR3 protein. The sample records 450,000 to 600,000 distinct CDR3 sequences, around a third being singletons. No antigens are known for them. The input for sequencing was cultured PBMCs, taken from culture after CMV antigen stimulation. Every receptor here comes from a human donor in good health (CMV status not recorded). Some clones in this sample may be carry-over from other donors' samples.

The chain employs TRBV27 and TRBJ2-1; TRBD1 matches 7 bases. CDR3 length equals 13 residues. The V gene end was trimmed by 2 bases and the J gene end by 8 bases; junction bases not matched to a gene: 3. CDR1 MNHEY and CDR2 SMNVEV come from the germline V gene (reference sequence). The CDR3 DNA follows: TGTGCCAGCAGTTTAAGGCAGGGGGATGAGCAGTTCTTC. This sequence encodes CASSLRQGDEQFF.

This clonotype was observed a few times. V and J are TRBV12-3 or TRBV12-4 and TRBJ2-2; no firm D call. The CDR3 runs 14 residues. With 6 bases removed from V and 1 base from J, the gap between germline ends came to 9 bases. The CDR3 reads CASSRVQNTGELFF. DNA for the CDR3: TGTGCCAGCAGCAGAGTACAGAACACCGGGGAGCTGTTTTTT.

The chain has TRBV7-2 and TRBJ2-1, with D possibly matching TRBD2 (6 bases). V lost 5 bases to trimming and J lost 4 bases, with 9 bases between them. CDR3 size: 13 residues. Germline V lookup: CDR1 SGHTA, CDR2 FQGNSA. CDR3 in DNA: TGTGCCAGCAGCAAGGGACTTTACAATGAGCAGTTCTTC. It is translated as CASSKGLYNEQFF.

Written as DNA, the CDR3 is TGTGCCAGCAGCCACCGCGGGAGCTCCTACAATGAGCAGTTCTTC. Its protein is CASSHRGSSYNEQFF. The chain is built from TRBV6-2 or TRBV6-3 and TRBJ2-1; 7 nucleotides line up with TRBD2. Germline V gene data show CDR1 as MNHEY and CDR2 as SVGEGT. Trimming removed 6 bases from V and 0 bases from J; junction bases left unmatched: 5. There are 15 residues in the CDR3.

This clonotype was seen more than once but under ten times. The DNA for the CDR3 is TGTGCCAGCAGCCTCACACAGGGGGCGCGTTTCTACGAGCAGTACTTC. As protein: CASSLTQGARFYEQYF. The chain has TRBV6-2 or TRBV6-3 and TRBJ2-7, with 9 bases lining up with TRBD1. There are 16 residues in the CDR3. With 6 bases clipped from V and 3 bases from J, the junction kept 12 bases outside the gene matches. The germline CDR1 and CDR2 sequences are MNHEY and SVGEGT.

This clonotype was detected once. This chain joins TRBV28 and TRBJ2-3, with TRBD2 matching over 8 bases. CDR1 MDHEN and CDR2 SYDVKM come from the germline V gene. The CDR3 is 19 residues long. Losses at the gene ends were 6 bases for V and 3 bases for J; bases not matched to a gene: 20. The CDR3 protein is CASSYESGTRDRVTDTQYF. In DNA form, the CDR3 reads TGTGCCAGCAGCTATGAATCCGGGACTAGAGACCGTGTAACAGATACGCAGTATTTT.

This chain links TRBV20-1 with TRBJ2-3; D might be TRBD1 or TRBD2, each matching 7 bases. V was shortened by 6 bases and J by 4 bases, with 20 bases between the two germline ends. Germline CDR1 and CDR2: DFQATT and SNEGSKA (reference sequence). The CDR3 runs 15 residues. The CDR3 DNA reads TGCAGTGCAACTGAGGCAGGGGGGGGCCCAGATACGCAGTATTTT. It yields the protein CSATEAGGGPDTQYF.

Only a few counts were recorded for this clonotype. V and J are TRBV7-2 and TRBJ2-4, with a possible D match to TRBD1 (6 bases). Germline V gene lookup returns CDR1 SGHTA and CDR2 FQGNSA. This CDR3 region has 19 residues. Trimming pared 2 bases from V and 3 bases from J, leaving 23 bases between. The CDR3 loop reads CASSLHSSSLDSRKNIQYF. In DNA form, the CDR3 reads TGTGCCAGCAGCTTACATAGTTCGTCGTTGGACAGCCGCAAAAACATTCAGTACTTC.

Turning to this clonotype: The junction departs from the called germline gene at one end, perhaps through a read error. The chain is built from TRBV4-1 and TRBJ2-1; 10 bases are shared with TRBD2. The CDR3 extends over 16 amino acids. Germline V gives CDR1 MGHRA, CDR2 YSYEKL. The CDR3 nucleotides are TGTGCCAGCAGCCAAGAGGCTAGCGGGGGCTGGGATGAGCAGTTCTTC. This codes for CASSQEASGGWDEQFF.

The rearrangement links TRBV28 to TRBJ1-5, with no clear D. The germline gives CDR1 MDHEN, CDR2 SYDVKM. V dropped 6 bases and J dropped 6 bases, with 9 bases sitting between them. This CDR3 has 12 amino acids. The CDR3 DNA sequence: TGTGCCAGCAGATTAACAACTCAGCCCCAGCATTTT. Its protein product is CASRLTTQPQHF.

Only a few counts were recorded for this clonotype. CDR3 nucleotides: TGTGCCAGCAGTCCCCCTCTGCGGGAGTACCACAATGAGCAGTTCTTC. Encoded protein: CASSPPLREYHNEQFF. The V call is TRBV12-3 or TRBV12-4, the J call TRBJ2-1, with 7 positions matching TRBD2. J was trimmed by 5 bases and V by 5 bases; bases with no gene match: 12. This CDR3 is built from 16 residues.

The chain links TRBV20-1 to TRBJ1-1; D gene ambiguous. Germline-derived CDR1 and CDR2 are DFQATT and SNEGSKA (reference sequence). The CDR3 extends over 13 amino acids. The ends were cut back, 5 bases at V and 3 bases at J, with 13 bases in the middle. CDR3 DNA: TGCAGTGCTTTACAGCTCCTTTACACTGAAGCTTTCTTT. This encodes CSALQLLYTEAFF.

In DNA form, the CDR3 reads TGTGCCAGCAGCCGCGGGAGCCCCTTGGGCGGGGAGCTGTTTTTT. This encodes CASSRGSPLGGELFF. J is TRBJ2-2 and V is TRBV7-2; 7 bases align to TRBD2. Germline V gene lookup returns CDR1 SGHTA and CDR2 FQGNSA. Trimming cost V 5 bases and J 7 bases; bases outside gene matches: 10. The CDR3 is made up of 15 amino acids.

This clonotype was seen repeatedly, ten times or more. Here the CDR3 reads CASTFTGRGTGELFF. CDR3 coding DNA: TGTGCCAGCACGTTTACAGGACGGGGCACCGGGGAGCTGTTTTTT. The chain couples TRBV7-2 to TRBJ2-2; D tentatively reads TRBD1 or TRBD2 (5 bases each). Germline loops: CDR1 SGHTA, CDR2 FQGNSA. The CDR3 is 15 amino acids. Deletions cut 7 bases from V and 4 bases from J, with 16 bases between.

This chain links TRBV10-3 with TRBJ2-7, with D perhaps TRBD1 (6 bases). CDR1 is ENHRY, CDR2 SYGVKD, per germline. The length of the CDR3 is 13 residues. V gave up 3 bases and J gave up 5 bases, with 11 bases separating them. Here the CDR3 DNA reads TGTGCCATCAGTGACAGGGGTTGGAACGAGCAGTACTTC. Translated, it gives CAISDRGWNEQYF.

This clonotype was detected only a few times. The V and J genes are TRBV7-2 and TRBJ2-3, with D unresolved. The V end lost 1 base, the J end lost 0 bases, and 11 bases lay between the germline ends. Germline-derived CDR1 and CDR2 are SGHTA and FQGNSA. The CDR3 has 16 amino acids. The CDR3 bases are TGTGCCAGCAGCTTAGGGCATAGATTTAGCACAGATACGCAGTATTTT. This gives the protein CASSLGHRFSTDTQYF.

The chain couples TRBV7-8 to TRBJ2-1; 7 positions agree with TRBD1. The germline V gene encodes CDR1 SGHVS and CDR2 FQNEAQ. V trimming: 7 bases; J trimming: 4 bases; junction bases outside the gene matches: 7. The CDR3 spans 14 residues. The CDR3: CASKGAEVYNEQFF. The CDR3 DNA reads TGTGCCAGCAAGGGGGCAGAGGTGTACAATGAGCAGTTCTTC.

This rearrangement joins TRBV12-3 or TRBV12-4 to TRBJ2-7; the D is unclear. The CDR3 extends over 10 amino acids. Between the trimmed V and J ends, which lost 6 bases and 12 bases, there was a span of 12 bases. CDR3 amino acids: CASSRDRSYV. For the CDR3, the DNA is TGTGCCAGCAGCCGCGATCGGTCGTACGTC.

The chain links TRBV27 to TRBJ1-1, with D possibly being TRBD1 (5 bases). Germline V CDR1 and CDR2: MNHEY, SMNVEV (reference sequence). This CDR3 comprises 13 residues. The CDR3 bases are TGTGCTAGGGAACGGGAGGGGCACACTGAAGCTTTCTTT. It encodes CAREREGHTEAFF.

The V call is TRBV29-1, the J call TRBJ2-6, with 8 nucleotides matching TRBD1. Germline values: CDR1 SQVTM, CDR2 ANQGSEA. V lost 1 base, J lost 2 bases, and 7 bases stayed unmatched. The CDR3 consists of 17 residues. This CDR3 is CSVEGGTGVAGANVLTF. Written as DNA, the CDR3 is TGCAGCGTTGAAGGTGGGACAGGAGTGGCTGGGGCCAACGTCCTGACTTTC.

The rearrangement uses TRBV7-8 and TRBJ2-1; no clear D. CDR1 and CDR2 (germline): SGHVS, FQNEAQ. This CDR3 is built from 11 residues. The V end was cut by 5 bases, the J end by 12 bases, with 11 bases between. The CDR3 DNA is TGTGCCAGCAGCCCGGGTTCTTGGCAGTTCTTC. It codes for CASSPGSWQFF.

This clonotype has more than one count but fewer than ten. J is TRBJ2-7 and V is TRBV7-8; 9 bases map to TRBD2. CDR1 is SGHVS and CDR2 is FQNEAQ in the germline V gene. This CDR3 spans 15 amino acids. The V segment lost 5 bases and the J segment 2 bases; nucleotides outside the gene matches: 7. CDR3 sequence: CASSPLAGAPYEQYF. DNA of the CDR3: TGTGCCAGCAGCCCATTAGCGGGAGCGCCCTACGAGCAGTACTTC. The full variable domain, with the rest looked up from reference TRBV7-8 and TRBJ2-7, is GAGVSQSPRYKVAKRGQDVALRCDPISGHVSLFWYQQALGQGPEFLTYFQNEAQLDKSGLPSDRFFAERPEGSVSTLKIQRTQQEDSAVYLCASSPLAGAPYEQYFGPGTRLTVT.

The chain uses TRBV4-3 and TRBJ1-1, with a weak D call TRBD1 (6 bases). The V end lost 4 bases, the J end lost 3 bases, and 15 bases lay between the germline ends. Per the germline V gene, CDR1 is LGHNA and CDR2 is YSLEER. CDR3 length: 15 amino acids. The CDR3 reads CASSLQTGRDTEAFF. The CDR3 nucleotides read TGCGCCAGCAGCCTCCAAACAGGGAGGGACACTGAAGCTTTCTTT.

This clonotype was seen only a few times. The V gene is TRBV4-2, the J gene TRBJ2-1; D unclear. The CDR3 is made up of 14 amino acids. With 2 bases removed from V and 2 bases from J, the gap between germline ends came to 7 bases. Germline CDR1 is LGHNA and CDR2 is YNFKEQ. CDR3 sequence reads: CASSQPGAYNEQFF. CDR3 DNA: TGTGCCAGCAGCCAACCCGGTGCCTACAATGAGCAGTTCTTC.

This clonotype showed up just a few times. The chain links TRBV20-1 to TRBJ1-2; D perhaps matches TRBD1 (5 bases). The CDR3 loop spans 15 amino acids. The V gene lost 0 bases and the J gene lost 4 bases, with 15 bases spanning the gap. Germline values: CDR1 DFQATT, CDR2 SNEGSKA (reference sequence). The DNA of the CDR3 is TGCAGTGCTAGAGATAGACAGAAACCCCTCTATGGCTACACCTTC. Translating it yields CSARDRQKPLYGYTF.